These 14 T cell receptor beta chains came from one sample sequenced in a study of blood T cell repertoires in COVID-19. TCRdb's copy holds only in-frame clones and misses some; the assay was immunoSEQ multiplex PCR. This sample has under 300,000 clones; about nine tenths occur once, and the top ten carry roughly 0.8%. Sequencing input: peripheral blood. The receptor set was obtained from a man aged 25-45 years with COVID-19, enrolled during active disease.

The V call is TRBV27, the J call TRBJ1-6; the D gene is possibly TRBD1 (6 bases). The CDR3 runs 16 residues. With 5 bases removed from V and 6 bases from J, the gap between germline ends came to 17 bases. In germline, CDR1 is MNHEY, CDR2 SMNVEV (reference sequence). DNA for the CDR3: TGTGCCAGCAGTCTCACAGGGACGGCGGTTAATTCACCCCTCCACTTT. Its translation is CASSLTGTAVNSPLHF.

The chain carries TRBV7-9 and TRBJ2-3; D gene ambiguous. V was trimmed by 5 bases and J by 10 bases, leaving 13 bases between them. CDR3 length: 12 amino acids. From germline, CDR1 is SEHNR and CDR2 FQNEAQ (reference sequence). The CDR3 loop reads CASSVLKSPQYF. The CDR3 nucleotides read TGTGCCAGCAGCGTACTCAAGTCTCCGCAGTATTTT.

This sequence joins TRBV19 and TRBJ2-1, with 15 bases lining up with TRBD2. Germline-derived CDR1 and CDR2 are LNHDA and SQIVND (reference sequence). The V segment lost 6 bases and the J segment 9 bases; nucleotides outside the gene matches: 9. CDR3 length: 16 residues. CDR3 coding DNA: TGTGCCAGTAGCCCTCGGACTAGCGGGGGGGCAGGTGAGCAGTTCTTC. It translates to CASSPRTSGGAGEQFF.

This clone appeared once. This chain joins TRBV4-1 and TRBJ1-1; 7 bases fit TRBD1. The V and J ends lost 4 bases and 11 bases, in that order; junction bases with no gene match: 7. This CDR3 region has 12 residues. Germline assignment: CDR1 MGHRA and CDR2 YSYEKL. DNA of the CDR3: TGCGCCAGCAGCCTTATACAGGGGTCGGCTTTCTTT. Translating it yields CASSLIQGSAFF.

The V and J genes are TRBV19 and TRBJ1-5; 7 bases line up with TRBD1. This CDR3 contains 16 residues. Per the germline V gene, CDR1 is LNHDA and CDR2 is SQIVND (reference sequence). The J segment lost 7 bases and the V segment lost 4 bases, leaving 13 bases of the junction unmatched. CDR3 in DNA: TGTGCCAGTAGTAGGGCGACAGGGAGCGGGCAACAGCCCCAGCATTTT. Translated, it gives CASSRATGSGQQPQHF.

The chain carries TRBV10-3 and TRBJ2-1; TRBD2 matches at 9 bases. V dropped 3 bases and J dropped 6; count of bases not matched to a gene: 6. CDR1 is ENHRY, CDR2 SYGVKD, per germline. This CDR3 comprises 15 residues. CDR3 protein: CAISDLSGGPNEQFF. In nucleotides, the CDR3 is TGTGCCATCAGTGATCTGAGCGGGGGGCCCAATGAGCAGTTCTTC.

The gene calls are TRBV19 and TRBJ1-2; 8 bases line up with TRBD1. Germline assignment: CDR1 LNHDA and CDR2 SQIVND (reference sequence). The ends lost 5 bases at V and 2 bases at J; junction bases unmatched: 7. CDR3 size: 15 residues. CDR3 protein: CASSDTGGTNYGYTF. The CDR3 nucleotides are TGTGCCAGTAGTGATACAGGGGGGACCAACTATGGCTACACCTTC.

The chain is built from TRBV19 and TRBJ2-7; 11 bases fit TRBD2. Germline values: CDR1 LNHDA, CDR2 SQIVND (reference sequence). The CDR3 loop spans 14 amino acids. The trim removed 9 bases at V and 4 bases at J, leaving 8 bases unmatched. In nucleotides, the CDR3 is TGTGCCAGCAGAACTAGCGGGGGAATTTACGAGCAGTACTTC. This encodes CASRTSGGIYEQYF.

The chain uses TRBV2 and TRBJ1-4; TRBD1 matches at 10 bases. The CDR3 runs 14 residues. Germline loops: CDR1 SNHLY, CDR2 FYNNEI. V shed 3 bases, J shed 5 bases, and the junction held 0 bases outside the gene matches. The CDR3 DNA reads as TGTGCCAGCAGTGAGGGACAGGGGAATGAAAAACTGTTTTTT. Amino acids: CASSEGQGNEKLFF.

The chain employs TRBV5-1 and TRBJ1-1; 9 bases are shared with TRBD1. This CDR3 is built from 16 residues. The V gene end was trimmed by 4 bases and the J gene end by 2 bases; junction bases not matched to a gene: 9. Germline V gene sequence: CDR1 SGHRS, CDR2 YFSETQ. DNA of the CDR3: TGCGCCAGCAGCACTGACAGGGGGGCCCTCAACACTGAAGCTTTCTTT. It is translated as CASSTDRGALNTEAFF.

The J gene is TRBJ2-5, the V gene TRBV21-1; TRBD2, the table's D call, lacks a check against the DNA. TRBV21-1 is given as a pseudogene. This CDR3 contains 12 residues. The CDR3 is CASSERMETQYF. The DNA of the CDR3 is TGTGCCAGCAGCGAGCGGATGGAGACCCAGTACTTC.

The chain combines TRBV6-5 with TRBJ1-4, with D hard to call. This CDR3 has 16 residues. V shed 0 bases and J shed 0 bases, with 8 bases lying between them. Germline V gene lookup returns CDR1 MNHEY and CDR2 SVGAGI. The CDR3 nucleotides are TGTGCCAGCAGTTACTCCCGGGAGGCAACTAATGAAAAACTGTTTTTT. It encodes CASSYSREATNEKLFF.

The chain couples TRBV7-9 to TRBJ1-2; possibly TRBD1 for D (5 bases). The CDR3 length is 15 residues. V was trimmed by 1 base and J by 3 bases, leaving 12 bases between them. Germline-derived CDR1 and CDR2 are SEHNR and FQNEAQ (reference sequence). CDR3 in amino acids: CASSLEVQAYYGYTF. CDR3 DNA sequence: TGTGCCAGCAGCTTAGAAGTACAGGCCTACTATGGCTACACCTTC.

This sequence joins TRBV20-1 and TRBJ2-7; 13 bases map to TRBD2. The CDR3 covers 16 residues. Per germline, CDR1 DFQATT and CDR2 SNEGSKA (reference sequence). Trimming at V came to 3 bases and at J to 5 bases, leaving 10 bases not matched to a gene. The DNA of the CDR3 is TGCAGTGCTAGTAAGACTAGCGGGGGGCAAATCGACGAGCAGTACTTC. It yields the protein CSASKTSGGQIDEQYF.